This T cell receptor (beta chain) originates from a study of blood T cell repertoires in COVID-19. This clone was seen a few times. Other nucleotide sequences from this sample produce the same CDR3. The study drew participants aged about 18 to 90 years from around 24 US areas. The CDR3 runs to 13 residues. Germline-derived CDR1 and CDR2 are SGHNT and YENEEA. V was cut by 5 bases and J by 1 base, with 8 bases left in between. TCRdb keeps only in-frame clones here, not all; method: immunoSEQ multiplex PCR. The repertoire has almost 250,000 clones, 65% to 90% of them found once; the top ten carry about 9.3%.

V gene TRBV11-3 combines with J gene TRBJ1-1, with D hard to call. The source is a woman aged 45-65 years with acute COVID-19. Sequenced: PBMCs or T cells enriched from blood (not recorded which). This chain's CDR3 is CASSVQENTEAFF. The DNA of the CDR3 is TGTGCCAGCAGCGTCCAGGAGAACACTGAAGCTTTCTTT. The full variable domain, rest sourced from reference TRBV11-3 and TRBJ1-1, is EAGVVQSPRYKIIEKKQPVAFWCNPISGHNTLYWYLQNLGQGPELLIRYENEEAVDDSQLPKDRFSAERLKGVDSTLKIQPAELGDSAVYLCASSVQENTEAFFGQGTRLTVV.